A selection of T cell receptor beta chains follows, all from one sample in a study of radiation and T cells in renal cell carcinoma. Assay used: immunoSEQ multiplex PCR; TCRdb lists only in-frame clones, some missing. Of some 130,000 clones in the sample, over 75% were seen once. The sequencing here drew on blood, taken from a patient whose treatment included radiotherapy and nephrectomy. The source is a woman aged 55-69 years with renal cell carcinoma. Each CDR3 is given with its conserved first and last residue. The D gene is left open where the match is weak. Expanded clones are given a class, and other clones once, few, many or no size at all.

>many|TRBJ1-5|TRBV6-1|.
TGTGCCAGCAGTGAAGAAGGCGGGGTGAATCAGCCCCAGCATTTT
CASSEEGGVNQPQHF
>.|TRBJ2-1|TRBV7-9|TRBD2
TGTGCCAGCAGCTCGACTAGCGGTACCTACAATGAGCAGTTCTTC
CASSSTSGTYNEQFF
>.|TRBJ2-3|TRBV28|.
TGTGCCAGCAGTTTAACTCCAGATACGCAGTATTTT
CASSLTPDTQYF
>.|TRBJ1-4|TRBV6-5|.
TGTGCCAGCAGTACAGGGTTTGGTGAAAAACTGTTTTTT
CASSTGFGEKLFF
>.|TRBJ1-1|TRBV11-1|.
TGTGCCAGCAGCCCCTCCCGGGTGAGCACTGAAGCTTTCTTT
CASSPSRVSTEAFF
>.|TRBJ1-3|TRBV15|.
TGTGCCACCAGCAGAGTCCCGGGGATGATTGGAAACACCATATATTTT
CATSRVPGMIGNTIYF
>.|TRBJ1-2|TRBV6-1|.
TGTGCCAGCAGTGAAGCGACCGTGGGCTACACCTTC
CASSEATVGYTF
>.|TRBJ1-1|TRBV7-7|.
TGTGCTAGCCCTTTTGGGTACAACACTGAAGCTTTCTTT
CASPFGYNTEAFF
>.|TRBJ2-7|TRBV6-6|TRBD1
TGTGCCAGCAGTTACCCGGGACAGGGCTACGAGCAGTACTTC
CASSYPGQGYEQYF
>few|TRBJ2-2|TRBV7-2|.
TGTGCCAGCAGTGATACTAGCTACCCCGGGGAGCTGTTTTTT
CASSDTSYPGELFF
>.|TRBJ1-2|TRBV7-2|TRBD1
TGTGCCAGCAGCCTCCAACCAGGGGGCGATGGCTACACCTTC
CASSLQPGGDGYTF
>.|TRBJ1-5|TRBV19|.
TGTGCCAGTAGTATAGCTGGAGGCCAGCCCCAGCATTTT
CASSIAGGQPQHF
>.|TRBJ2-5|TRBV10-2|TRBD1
TGCGCCAGCAGTGAGTCCTACAGGGGGGAGACCCAGTACTTC
CASSESYRGETQYF
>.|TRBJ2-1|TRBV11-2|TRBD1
TGTGCCAGCAGCTTAGCGTGGGACAGGGGGGACAATGAGCAGTTCTTC
CASSLAWDRGDNEQFF
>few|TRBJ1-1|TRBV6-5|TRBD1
TGTGCCAGCAGAAGACAGGGGGGAACTGAAGCTTTCTTT
CASRRQGGTEAFF
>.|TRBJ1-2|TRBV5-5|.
TGCGCCAGCAGCCAGCGCATTCAGCCCGGCTACACCTTC
CASSQRIQPGYTF
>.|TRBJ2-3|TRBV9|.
TGTGCCAGCAGCATGACTCCAGGCCCAGATACGCAGTATTTT
CASSMTPGPDTQYF
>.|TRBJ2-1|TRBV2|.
TGTGCCAGCAGTGAAGCTGGGTCCTATGAGCAGTTCTTC
CASSEAGSYEQFF
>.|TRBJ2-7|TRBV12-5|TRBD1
TGTGCTAGTGGTTCGAGACGGGATGACGTAGACAGGGGAAACGAGCAGTACTTC
CASGSRRDDVDRGNEQYF
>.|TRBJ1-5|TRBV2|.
TGTGCCAGCAGATACAGATATAGCAATCAGCCCCAGCATTTT
CASRYRYSNQPQHF
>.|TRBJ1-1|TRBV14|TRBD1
TGTGCCAGCAGCCAAGGACAGGGGGCTTGGACTGAAGCTTTCTTT
CASSQGQGAWTEAFF
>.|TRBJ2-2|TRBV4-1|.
TGCGCCAGCAGCCAAGATCCACGGGGCGGGTGGAACACCGGGGAGCTGTTTTTT
CASSQDPRGGWNTGELFF
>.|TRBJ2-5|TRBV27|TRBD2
TGTGCCAGCAGGACTAGCGGGTATCAAGAGACCCAGTACTTC
CASRTSGYQETQYF
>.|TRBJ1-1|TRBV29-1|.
TGCAGCGTAGCCAGGGAGGTGAGCACTGAAGCTTTCTTT
CSVAREVSTEAFF
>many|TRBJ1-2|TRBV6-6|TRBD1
TGTGCCAGCAGTTATCCAGGGGGAAGCTACACCTTC
CASSYPGGSYTF
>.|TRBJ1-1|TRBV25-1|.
TGTGCCAGCAGTGACACGGGGGGGACGGTTGAAGCTTTCTTT
CASSDTGGTVEAFF
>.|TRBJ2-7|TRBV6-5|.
TGTGCCAGCACTCAAGGGGAGGAGGCCTCCTACGAGCAGTACTTC
CASTQGEEASYEQYF